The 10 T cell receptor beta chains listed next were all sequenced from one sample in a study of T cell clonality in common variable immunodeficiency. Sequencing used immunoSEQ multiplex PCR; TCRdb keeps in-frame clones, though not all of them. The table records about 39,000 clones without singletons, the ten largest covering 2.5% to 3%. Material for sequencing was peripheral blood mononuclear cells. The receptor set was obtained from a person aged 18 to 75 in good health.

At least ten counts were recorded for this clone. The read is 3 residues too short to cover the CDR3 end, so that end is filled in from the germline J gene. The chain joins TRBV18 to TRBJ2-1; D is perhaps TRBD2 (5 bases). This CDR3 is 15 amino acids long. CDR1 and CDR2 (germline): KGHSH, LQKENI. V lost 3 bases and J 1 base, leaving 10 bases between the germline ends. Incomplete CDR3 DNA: TGTGCCAGCTCACCTCGTGAGCGGTCCTACAATGAG. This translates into CASSPRERSYNE. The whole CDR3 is CASSPRERSYNEQFF.

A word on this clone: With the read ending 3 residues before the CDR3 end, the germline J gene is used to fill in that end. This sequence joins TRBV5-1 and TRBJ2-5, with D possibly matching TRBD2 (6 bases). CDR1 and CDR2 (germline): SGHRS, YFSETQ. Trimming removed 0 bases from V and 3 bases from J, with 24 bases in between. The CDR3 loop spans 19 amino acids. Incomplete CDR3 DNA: TGCGCCAGCAGCTTGGCCCGGTTCTGGGGGGAGGTTCGCAAAGAGACC. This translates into CASSLARFWGEVRKET. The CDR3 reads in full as CASSLARFWGEVRKETQYF.

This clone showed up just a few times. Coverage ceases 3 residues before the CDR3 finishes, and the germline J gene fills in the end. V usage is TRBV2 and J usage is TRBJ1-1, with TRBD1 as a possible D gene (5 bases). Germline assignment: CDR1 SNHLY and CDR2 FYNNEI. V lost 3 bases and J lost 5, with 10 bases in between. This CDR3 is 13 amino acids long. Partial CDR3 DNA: TGTGCCAGCAGTGATCGGGGGAGGACTGAA. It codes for CASSDRGRTE. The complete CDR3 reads CASSDRGRTEAFF.

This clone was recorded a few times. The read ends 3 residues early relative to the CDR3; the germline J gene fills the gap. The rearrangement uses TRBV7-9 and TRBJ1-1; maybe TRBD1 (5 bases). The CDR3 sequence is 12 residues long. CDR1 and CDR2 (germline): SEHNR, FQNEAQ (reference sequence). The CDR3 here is CASSKDSYEAFF. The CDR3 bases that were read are TGTGCCAGCAGCAAAGACAGCTACGAG. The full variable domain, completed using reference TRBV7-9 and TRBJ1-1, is DTGVSQNPRHKITKRGQNVTFRCDPISEHNRLYWYRQTLGQGPEFLTYFQNEAQLEKSRLLSDRFSAERPKGSFSTLEIQRTEQGDSAMYLCASSKDSYEAFFGQGTRLTVV.

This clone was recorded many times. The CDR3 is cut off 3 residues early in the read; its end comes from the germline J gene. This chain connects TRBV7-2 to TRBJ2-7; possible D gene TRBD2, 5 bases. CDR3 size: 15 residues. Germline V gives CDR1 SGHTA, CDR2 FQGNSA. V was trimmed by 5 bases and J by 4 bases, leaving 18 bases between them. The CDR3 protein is CASSPRGNEVYEQYF. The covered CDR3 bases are TGTGCCAGCAGCCCTCGGGGTAACGAAGTATACGAG.

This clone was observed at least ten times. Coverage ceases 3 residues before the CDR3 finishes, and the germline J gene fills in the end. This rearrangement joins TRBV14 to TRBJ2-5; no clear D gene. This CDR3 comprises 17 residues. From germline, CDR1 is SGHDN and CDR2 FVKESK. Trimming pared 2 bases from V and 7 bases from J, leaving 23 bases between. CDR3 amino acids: CASSQFQNFLGRGTQYF. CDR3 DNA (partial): TGTGCCAGCAGCCAATTCCAAAACTTTTTAGGGCGAGGGACC.

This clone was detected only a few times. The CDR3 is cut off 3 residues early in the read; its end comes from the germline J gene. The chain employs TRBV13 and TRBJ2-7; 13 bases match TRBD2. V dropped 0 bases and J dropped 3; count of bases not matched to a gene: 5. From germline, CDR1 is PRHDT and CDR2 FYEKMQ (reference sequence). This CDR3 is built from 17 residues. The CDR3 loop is CASSLGTWTSGSYEQYF. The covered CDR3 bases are TGTGCCAGCAGCTTAGGGACCTGGACTAGCGGGAGCTACGAG.

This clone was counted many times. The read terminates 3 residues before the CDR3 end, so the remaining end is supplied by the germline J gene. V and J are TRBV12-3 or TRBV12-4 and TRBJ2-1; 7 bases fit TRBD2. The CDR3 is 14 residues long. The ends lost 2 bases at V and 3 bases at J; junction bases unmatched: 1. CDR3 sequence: CASSLSSGYNEQFF. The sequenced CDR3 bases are TGTGCCAGCAGTTTATCTAGCGGCTACAATGAG.

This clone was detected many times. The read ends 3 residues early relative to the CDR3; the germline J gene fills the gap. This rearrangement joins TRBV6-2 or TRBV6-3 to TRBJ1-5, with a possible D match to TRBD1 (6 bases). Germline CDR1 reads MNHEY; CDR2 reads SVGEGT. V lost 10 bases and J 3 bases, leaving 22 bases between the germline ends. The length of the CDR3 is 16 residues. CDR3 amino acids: CATRWWRGSDNQPQHF. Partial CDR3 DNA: TGTGCCACACGATGGTGGAGGGGGTCGGACAATCAGCCC.

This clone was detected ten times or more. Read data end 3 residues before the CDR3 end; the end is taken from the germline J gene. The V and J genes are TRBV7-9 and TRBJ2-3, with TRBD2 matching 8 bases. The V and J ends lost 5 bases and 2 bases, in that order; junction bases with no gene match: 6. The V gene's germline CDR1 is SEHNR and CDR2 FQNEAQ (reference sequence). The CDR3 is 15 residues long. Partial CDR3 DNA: TGTGCCAGCAGCCCCGGACTAGCCCACACAGATACG. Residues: CASSPGLAHTDT. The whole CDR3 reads CASSPGLAHTDTQYF.